This is a list of T cell receptor beta chains from one sample in a study of regulatory T cells in long-lasting Graves disease. TCRdb re-called the multiplex PCR reads through MiXCR, storing one row per CDR3 protein. The top ten clones hold around 14% of a sample with roughly 500,000 distinct CDR3 sequences, 22% of them seen once. The sample consisted of peripheral blood mononuclear cells (PBMCs), taken when the disease was refractory, from a patient treated with antithyroid drugs. These receptors were obtained from a female donor with Graves disease. The CDR3 runs from the conserved cysteine through the conserved F or W. D genes are given only for firm matches. Part of the rows lack a size; the others show once, few, many or a class for expanded clones.

d_gene	abundance	v_gene	j_gene	CDR3aa	CDR3nt
.	many	TRBV12-3/TRBV12-4	TRBJ1-4	CASSSTFTREKLFF	TGTGCCAGCAGCTCCACCTTTACACGAGAAAAACTGTTTTTT
.	many	TRBV7-2	TRBJ2-7	CASSLGPRENSYEQYF	TGTGCCAGCAGCTTAGGTCCTCGGGAGAACTCCTACGAGCAGTACTTC
TRBD2	.	TRBV6-1	TRBJ2-7	CASRPGLAVYEQYF	TGTGCCAGCAGGCCGGGACTAGCGGTATACGAGCAGTACTTC
TRBD1	many	TRBV29-1	TRBJ2-5	CSARTTGGGETQYF	TGCAGCGCCCGGACGACAGGGGGGGGAGAGACCCAGTACTTC
.	many	TRBV28	TRBJ2-4	CASRTGKGSNIQYF	TGTGCCAGCAGAACAGGGAAGGGCAGCAACATTCAGTACTTC
.	.	TRBV7-8	TRBJ2-2	CASSPFQRFRPDTGELFF	TGTGCCAGCAGCCCATTCCAGAGGTTCCGACCGGACACCGGGGAGCTGTTTTTT
TRBD1	.	TRBV20-1	TRBJ1-1	CSASETGGTEAFF	TGCAGTGCTAGCGAAACAGGGGGCACTGAAGCTTTCTTT
.	.	TRBV4-3	TRBJ2-7	CANSFSPGDEQYF	TGCGCCAACAGCTTCAGCCCCGGAGACGAGCAGTACTTC
TRBD1	.	TRBV2	TRBJ2-3	CASIEETGATDTQYF	TGTGCCAGCATTGAGGAGACAGGGGCCACAGATACGCAGTATTTT
.	many	TRBV12-3/TRBV12-4	TRBJ1-1	CASTFTPYLDVSEAFF	TGTGCCAGCACCTTTACCCCTTACTTAGACGTTTCTGAAGCTTTCTTT
.	many	TRBV24-1	TRBJ1-5	CATSQDSNQPQHF	TGTGCCACCAGCCAAGATAGCAATCAGCCCCAGCATTTT
TRBD1	many	TRBV11-2	TRBJ2-6	CASSPVGGSGANVPTF	TGTGCCAGCAGCCCTGTAGGGGGCTCTGGGGCCAACGTCCCGACTTTC
.	few	TRBV30	TRBJ1-1	CAWSNGAWAFF	TGTGCCTGGAGTAACGGTGCGTGGGCTTTCTTT
.	many	TRBV6-1	TRBJ2-7	CASTLGVEGSEQYF	TGTGCCAGCACCCTAGGGGTCGAGGGGAGCGAGCAGTACTTC
.	many	TRBV20-1	TRBJ1-1	CSAKQGRRAPNTEAFF	TGCAGTGCAAAACAGGGAAGACGGGCGCCGAACACTGAAGCTTTCTTT
TRBD2	many	TRBV7-2	TRBJ2-7	CASSLTSGSYEQYF	TGTGCCAGCAGCTTGACTAGCGGATCCTACGAGCAGTACTTC
TRBD1	.	TRBV12-5	TRBJ2-3	CASGLPGTGWGADTQYF	TGTGCTAGTGGTTTGCCAGGGACAGGCTGGGGCGCAGATACGCAGTATTTT
.	many	TRBV7-2	TRBJ1-5	CASSFAPNSANQPQHF	TGTGCCAGCAGCTTTGCCCCGAACAGTGCTAATCAGCCCCAGCATTTT
.	.	TRBV29-1	TRBJ1-1	CSLLDRGRRNTEAFF	TGCAGCCTCCTCGACCGGGGGCGAAGGAACACTGAAGCTTTCTTT
.	.	TRBV18	TRBJ2-5	CASSPPLAGRRKETQYF	TGTGCCAGCTCACCACCGTTGGCTGGACGTCGAAAAGAGACCCAGTACTTC
.	many	TRBV20-1	TRBJ2-6	CSARRGTPSGANVLTF	TGCAGTGCTAGACGTGGGACACCGTCTGGGGCCAACGTCCTGACTTTC
TRBD1	many	TRBV29-1	TRBJ2-5	CSVEADREETQYF	TGCAGCGTTGAAGCGGACAGGGAAGAGACCCAGTACTTC
.	.	TRBV5-5	TRBJ1-3	CASSGASTGNTIYF	TGTGCCAGCAGCGGGGCATCGACTGGAAACACCATATATTTT
.	many	TRBV6-9	TRBJ1-1	CASSYDMNTEAFF	TGTGCCAGCAGTTACGACATGAACACTGAAGCTTTCTTT
TRBD2	.	TRBV10-3	TRBJ2-5	CAISESQRGGFSIETQYF	TGTGCCATCAGTGAGTCACAGCGGGGGGGCTTCTCGATCGAGACCCAGTACTTC
.	few	TRBV20-1	TRBJ1-2	CSAPNGEGVGGYTF	TGCAGTGCTCCCAATGGGGAGGGCGTGGGGGGCTACACCTTC
.	many	TRBV2	TRBJ1-1	CASMERERDTEAFF	TGTGCCAGCATGGAGAGGGAGAGGGACACTGAAGCTTTCTTT
TRBD1	many	TRBV2	TRBJ1-5	CASSEGTGVSGQPQHF	TGTGCCAGCAGTGAGGGGACAGGGGTTTCGGGTCAGCCCCAGCATTTT
TRBD2	many	TRBV6-1	TRBJ2-2	CASILAGHNTGELFF	TGTGCCAGCATATTAGCGGGGCATAACACCGGGGAGCTGTTTTTT
.	.	TRBV7-3	TRBJ1-2	CASSTLGPSRSLTF	TGTGCCAGCAGCACTCTGGGACCTTCGAGGAGTTTAACCTTC
.	many	TRBV7-2	TRBJ2-7	CASSFRDGYEQYF	TGTGCCAGCAGCTTCCGGGACGGCTACGAGCAGTACTTC
TRBD1	.	TRBV6-5	TRBJ1-1	CASSSRTGGRTEAFF	TGTGCCAGCAGTTCCCGGACAGGGGGCCGCACTGAAGCTTTCTTT
.	many	TRBV19	TRBJ2-5	CASSPLLGRSETQYF	TGTGCCAGTAGTCCCCTCTTGGGACGTTCAGAGACCCAGTACTTC
.	many	TRBV7-2	TRBJ2-7	CASSFPHSYEQYF	TGTGCCAGCAGCTTTCCCCACTCCTACGAGCAGTACTTC
TRBD1	once	TRBV29-1	TRBJ1-1	CSVQQGANTEAFF	TGCAGCGTTCAACAGGGGGCGAACACTGAAGCTTTCTTT
.	many	TRBV28	TRBJ1-1	CASRKWDTEAFF	TGTGCCAGCAGAAAGTGGGACACTGAAGCTTTCTTT
.	many	TRBV3-1	TRBJ2-7	CASSRAYEQYF	TGTGCCAGCAGTCGCGCCTACGAGCAGTACTTC
TRBD2	many	TRBV28	TRBJ2-7	CASTTSGRSGYEQYF	TGTGCCAGCACTACCAGCGGGAGGTCCGGTTACGAGCAGTACTTC
TRBD1	many	TRBV2	TRBJ1-1	CASSEQQGDMNTEAFF	TGTGCCAGCAGTGAACAGCAGGGGGACATGAACACTGAAGCTTTCTTT
.	many	TRBV7-2	TRBJ2-7	CASSLDRGQEQYF	TGTGCCAGCAGCTTAGACCGGGGGCAAGAGCAGTACTTC
.	few	TRBV30	TRBJ2-7	CAWREQGPSYEQYF	TGTGCCTGGAGGGAACAGGGCCCTTCCTACGAGCAGTACTTC
TRBD2	.	TRBV11-2	TRBJ2-1	CASSPLSGRSYNEQFF	TGTGCCAGCAGCCCACTCAGCGGGAGGTCCTACAATGAGCAGTTCTTC
.	many	TRBV11-3	TRBJ1-1	CASSLDFVNTEAFF	TGTGCCAGCAGCTTAGACTTCGTGAACACTGAAGCTTTCTTT
TRBD1	.	TRBV10-3	TRBJ1-1	CAISWDRRAEAFF	TGTGCCATCAGCTGGGACAGGCGAGCTGAAGCTTTCTTT
.	.	TRBV20-1	TRBJ1-2	CSARDTGGYYGYTF	TGCAGTGCTAGGGACACGGGGGGTTACTATGGCTACACCTTC
TRBD1	many	TRBV12-3/TRBV12-4	TRBJ1-5	CASSLYRGKNQPQHF	TGTGCCAGCAGTCTATACAGGGGCAAAAATCAGCCCCAGCATTTT
TRBD1	.	TRBV29-1	TRBJ2-7	CSVEGTVEQYF	TGCAGCGTTGAGGGGACAGTCGAGCAGTACTTC